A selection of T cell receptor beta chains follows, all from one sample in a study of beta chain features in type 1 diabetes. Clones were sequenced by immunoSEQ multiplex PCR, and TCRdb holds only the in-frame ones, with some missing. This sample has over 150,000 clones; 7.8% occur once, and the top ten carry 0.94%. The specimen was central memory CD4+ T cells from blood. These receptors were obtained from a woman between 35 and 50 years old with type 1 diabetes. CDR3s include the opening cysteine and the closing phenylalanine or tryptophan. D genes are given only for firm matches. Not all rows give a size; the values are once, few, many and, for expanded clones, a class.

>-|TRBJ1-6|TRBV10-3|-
TGTGCCATCAGTGAGGCCTATACTTCACCCCTCCACTTT
CAISEAYTSPLHF
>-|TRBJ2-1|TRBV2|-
TGTGCCAGCACCGTGGGCCCCTACAATGAGCAGTTCTTC
CASTVGPYNEQFF
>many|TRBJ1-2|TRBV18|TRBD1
TGTGCCAGCTCACCACCGGGGGACAGGCTTACGAGCTACACCTTC
CASSPPGDRLTSYTF
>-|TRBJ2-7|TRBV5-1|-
TGCGCCAGCAGCCAGCTCCAGCCGCAGGACGAGCAGTACTTC
CASSQLQPQDEQYF
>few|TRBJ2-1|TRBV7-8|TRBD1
TGTGCCAGCAGCTTAGGCGGGACAGGGGAGTCCAGGGGGCAGTTCTTC
CASSLGGTGESRGQFF
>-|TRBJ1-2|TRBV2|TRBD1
TGTGCCAGCAGTGGGACAGGGGGCGATCGCTACACCTTC
CASSGTGGDRYTF
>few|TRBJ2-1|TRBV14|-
TGTGCCAGCAGCCAAGAAGTGCAGTCTAGTGAGCAGTTCTTC
CASSQEVQSSEQFF
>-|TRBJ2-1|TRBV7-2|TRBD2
TGTGCCAGCAGCTCCCATATCGGGTTAGCGGGAGGGCCTCTCAATGAGCAGTTCTTC
CASSSHIGLAGGPLNEQFF
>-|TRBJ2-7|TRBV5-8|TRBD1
TGTGCCAGCAGTTCAGGGGGCGGATTATACGAGCAGTACTTC
CASSSGGGLYEQYF
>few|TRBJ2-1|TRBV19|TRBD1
TGTGCCAGTAGCTTCCGGGACAGGGGGTTTAATGAGCAGTTCTTC
CASSFRDRGFNEQFF
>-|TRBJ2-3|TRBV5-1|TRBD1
TGCGCCAGCAGCCGATCCGGGGACAGGGGGTCGGATACGCAGTATTTT
CASSRSGDRGSDTQYF
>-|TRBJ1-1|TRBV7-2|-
TGTGCCAGCAGCTTAATACGGAGTGCTGAAGCTTTCTTT
CASSLIRSAEAFF
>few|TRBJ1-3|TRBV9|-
TGTGCCAGCAGCGTAGCACGAGGAACTGGAAACACCATATATTTT
CASSVARGTGNTIYF
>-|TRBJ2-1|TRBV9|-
TGTGCCAGCAGCGTAGGGGTAACGGGAGTACACAATGAGCAGTTCTTC
CASSVGVTGVHNEQFF